This TCR beta chain was captured in a study of blood T cell repertoires in COVID-19. For the study at large: Acute and convalescent COVID-19 samples came from the United States, Italy and Spain. Nucleic acid was either cDNA or gDNA, and it came from T cells, B-cell-depleted T cells, or PBMCs.

Original analysis: Reference gene primer amplification gave estimated nucleated cell counts. This table comes from immunoSEQ multiplex PCR, and its TCRdb copy is limited to in-frame clones, with some not included. Clonal size and the V and J genes are those of that table, whereas D and trimming came from the DNA. The sample shows about 24,000 clones, about four fifths of them seen only once. J lost 6 bases, V lost 3 bases, and 3 bases had no gene match. Germline loops: CDR1 LGHNA, CDR2 YNFKEQ. This CDR3 is 13 amino acids long. What was sequenced was peripheral blood. The chain links TRBV4-2 to TRBJ1-1, with 8 bases lining up with TRBD1. This clonotype was obtained from a man aged 65 to 79 with acute or convalescent COVID-19. In DNA, the CDR3 is TGTGCCAGCAGCCACACAGGGGGGGCTGAAGCTTTCTTT. As protein: CASSHTGGAEAFF.